This is a list of T cell receptor beta chains from one sample in a study of OX40 agonist ivuxolimab in advanced cancers. The data were produced by immunoSEQ multiplex PCR, yet TCRdb's version contains in-frame clones alone and is incomplete. Of about 48,000 clones detected, roughly 87% appear once; the ten largest clones hold about 6%. Sequenced material: CD4+ or CD8+ T cells sorted from blood, taken in a trial of the OX40 agonist ivuxolimab. These receptor sequences come from an adult with an advanced solid tumor such as melanoma, head and neck, liver or kidney cancer. CDR3s include the opening cysteine and the closing phenylalanine or tryptophan. The D gene is left open where the match is weak. The listing skips clone size in some rows; elsewhere it reads once, few, many or a size class.

V: TRBV7-8
J: TRBJ1-5
D: .
size: .
DNA: TGTGCCAGCCATTATGGCCCGGGGCTCAATCAGCCCCAGCATTTT
CDR3: CASHYGPGLNQPQHF

V: TRBV5-4
J: TRBJ1-4
D: .
size: once
DNA: TGTGCCAGCAGCCCCTTCGGGGGAGTAGGTGAAAAACTGTTTTTT
CDR3: CASSPFGGVGEKLFF

V: TRBV19
J: TRBJ1-2
D: .
size: .
DNA: TGTGCCAGTAGTTTCTGGGGGCAGTCAGCCACCTTC
CDR3: CASSFWGQSATF

V: TRBV19
J: TRBJ2-5
D: .
size: .
DNA: TGTGCCAGTAGTATAGTGGGGGGGCAGGGAGAAGAGACCCAGTACTTC
CDR3: CASSIVGGQGEETQYF

V: TRBV9
J: TRBJ2-2
D: .
size: .
DNA: TGTGCCAGCAGCGTTGCAGGGGTCACCGGGGAGCTGTTTTTT
CDR3: CASSVAGVTGELFF

V: TRBV7-9
J: TRBJ1-2
D: .
size: .
DNA: TGTGCCAGCAGCTCTCCACAGGGTTGGGATGGCTACACCTTC
CDR3: CASSSPQGWDGYTF

V: TRBV27
J: TRBJ2-1
D: TRBD2
size: .
DNA: TGTGCCAGCAGTTCCCGACTAGCGGGGGACTCCTACAATGAGCAGTTCTTC
CDR3: CASSSRLAGDSYNEQFF

V: TRBV6-5
J: TRBJ1-4
D: .
size: .
DNA: TGTGCCAGCAGTTTGAGCCTTAATGAAAAACTGTTTTTT
CDR3: CASSLSLNEKLFF

V: TRBV6-5
J: TRBJ2-2
D: .
size: .
DNA: TGTGCCAGCAGGGGGGGATTTTTGGAGACCGGGGAGCTGTTTTTT
CDR3: CASRGGFLETGELFF

V: TRBV2
J: TRBJ2-1
D: .
size: .
DNA: TGTGCCAGCAGGAGTTTAGGGGACCCCTGGAATGAGCAGTTCTTC
CDR3: CASRSLGDPWNEQFF

V: TRBV30
J: TRBJ2-7
D: .
size: .
DNA: TGTGCCTGGAGTTCTACGTGGAGCTCCTACGAGCAGTACTTC
CDR3: CAWSSTWSSYEQYF

V: TRBV2
J: TRBJ1-4
D: .
size: .
DNA: TGTGCCAGCAGTGATCAGACTCCGGGCGGTGAAAAACTGTTTTTT
CDR3: CASSDQTPGGEKLFF

V: TRBV6-1
J: TRBJ2-2
D: TRBD2
size: .
DNA: TGTGCCAGCAGTCTTTGGGGGGGTTTCGGGGAGCTGTTTTTT
CDR3: CASSLWGGFGELFF

V: TRBV5-1
J: TRBJ1-4
D: .
size: .
DNA: TGCGCCAGCAGAAGATCTTTGGGGGCGAATGAAAAACTGTTTTTT
CDR3: CASRRSLGANEKLFF

V: TRBV7-3
J: TRBJ1-4
D: .
size: .
DNA: TGTGCCAGCAGCTTAACAGGGGGTGCTAATGAAAAACTGTTTTTT
CDR3: CASSLTGGANEKLFF

V: TRBV28
J: TRBJ2-4
D: .
size: .
DNA: TGTGCCAGCAGCACCTTCGATGAGGCCAAAAACATTCAGTACTTC
CDR3: CASSTFDEAKNIQYF

V: TRBV5-1
J: TRBJ2-5
D: TRBD1
size: .
DNA: TGCGCCAGCAGCCCCGGGACAGGGGAAGAGACCCAGTACTTC
CDR3: CASSPGTGEETQYF

V: TRBV6-5
J: TRBJ2-7
D: .
size: .
DNA: TGTGCCAGCAGAGACAAGGCCAATTACGAGCAGTACTTC
CDR3: CASRDKANYEQYF

V: TRBV7-9
J: TRBJ2-3
D: TRBD2
size: .
DNA: TGTGCCAGCAGCTCACTACTAGCGGGGAGTACAGATACGCAGTATTTT
CDR3: CASSSLLAGSTDTQYF

V: TRBV10-3
J: TRBJ2-1
D: TRBD2
size: .
DNA: TGTGCCATCAGCCCCTCCAGCGGGGGTTACAATGAGCAGTTCTTC
CDR3: CAISPSSGGYNEQFF

V: TRBV21-1
J: TRBJ1-4
D: .
size: .
DNA: TGTGCCAGCAGCCAGAGACAGAGGGTAAATGAAAAACTGTTTTTT
CDR3: CASSQRQRVNEKLFF

V: TRBV7-9
J: TRBJ2-1
D: .
size: .
DNA: TGTGCCAGCAGCTTAGGGCAGGGAAAGATCTTC
CDR3: CASSLGQGKIF

V: TRBV7-9
J: TRBJ1-2
D: .
size: .
DNA: TGTGCCAGCGCGGACCGGGCCTCCATCTATGGCTACACCTTC
CDR3: CASADRASIYGYTF

V: TRBV5-4
J: TRBJ1-2
D: .
size: .
DNA: TGTGCCAGCAGCTGGGACCTCATAAGCTACACCTTC
CDR3: CASSWDLISYTF

V: TRBV4-1
J: TRBJ1-2
D: .
size: .
DNA: TGCGCCAGCAGCCAAGGCCCCATAGCTAACTATGGCTACACCTTC
CDR3: CASSQGPIANYGYTF

V: TRBV5-6
J: TRBJ2-5
D: TRBD1
size: .
DNA: TGTGCCAGCAGCCCGGGGGACAGGGGGTCGGACGAGACCCAGTACTTC
CDR3: CASSPGDRGSDETQYF

V: TRBV7-6
J: TRBJ2-7
D: TRBD2
size: .
DNA: TGTGCCAGCAGCCAGGATTCGGGACTAGCGGAAACCTACGAGCAGTACTTC
CDR3: CASSQDSGLAETYEQYF

V: TRBV30
J: TRBJ1-1
D: .
size: .
DNA: TGTGCCTGGGCCCGTTCCGTGAACACTGAAGCTTTCTTT
CDR3: CAWARSVNTEAFF

V: TRBV9
J: TRBJ2-3
D: TRBD2
size: .
DNA: TGTGCCAGCAGCGTAGCGGGGCTAGCGGGGGAGCAGACTAGCACAGATACGCAGTATTTT
CDR3: CASSVAGLAGEQTSTDTQYF

V: TRBV6-5
J: TRBJ1-5
D: TRBD1
size: .
DNA: TGTGCCAGCAGCCCAGGGGGTCAGAATGCTCAGCCCCAGCATTTT
CDR3: CASSPGGQNAQPQHF

V: TRBV10-3
J: TRBJ2-7
D: TRBD1
size: .
DNA: TGTGCCATCAGTGACCCGGGACAGGGCGACACCTACGAGCAGTACTTC
CDR3: CAISDPGQGDTYEQYF

V: TRBV27
J: TRBJ2-7
D: TRBD1
size: .
DNA: TGTGCCAGCACCGGGACAGGGTTACCCTACGAGCAGTACTTC
CDR3: CASTGTGLPYEQYF

V: TRBV27
J: TRBJ2-7
D: TRBD1
size: .
DNA: TGTGCCAGCAGTTTATCACCGGACAGGGAAGACGAGCAGTACTTC
CDR3: CASSLSPDREDEQYF

V: TRBV4-1
J: TRBJ1-5
D: TRBD1
size: .
DNA: TGCGCCAGCAACTCCGGGACAGGGCGAAATCAGCCCCAGCATTTT
CDR3: CASNSGTGRNQPQHF

V: TRBV5-5
J: TRBJ2-3
D: .
size: once
DNA: TGTGCCAGCAGCTTAGAGGGTACGACCAGCACAGATACGCAGTATTTT
CDR3: CASSLEGTTSTDTQYF

V: TRBV4-1
J: TRBJ2-2
D: .
size: .
DNA: TGCGCCAGCAGCCAAGAGGGCAGGACCGGGGAGCTGTTTTTT
CDR3: CASSQEGRTGELFF

V: TRBV4-1
J: TRBJ1-1
D: .
size: .
DNA: TGCGCCAGCAGCTACGGGGACACTGAAGCTTTCTTT
CDR3: CASSYGDTEAFF

V: TRBV9
J: TRBJ2-5
D: .
size: .
DNA: TGTGCCAGCAGCGTAGAGGGAAGGGGAGAGACCCAGTACTTC
CDR3: CASSVEGRGETQYF

V: TRBV5-4
J: TRBJ1-1
D: .
size: .
DNA: TGTGCCAGCAGCGTGGGTCTTTCATCGGTGAACACTGAAGCTTTCTTT
CDR3: CASSVGLSSVNTEAFF

V: TRBV27
J: TRBJ2-7
D: TRBD2
size: .
DNA: TGTGCCAGCAGGTCCCAGACTAGCGGGATGTACGAGCAGTACTTC
CDR3: CASRSQTSGMYEQYF

V: TRBV7-8
J: TRBJ2-3
D: .
size: .
DNA: TGTGCCAGCAGCTTATTAACCCCCCTACATCGTACTAGCACAGATACGCAGTATTTT
CDR3: CASSLLTPLHRTSTDTQYF

V: TRBV29-1
J: TRBJ2-7
D: TRBD1
size: .
DNA: TGCAGCGTTGTGGACAGGGCGTACGAGCAGTACTTC
CDR3: CSVVDRAYEQYF

V: TRBV28
J: TRBJ1-1
D: .
size: once
DNA: TGTGCCAGCAGATCTGACAAATCCCAACTCGGGGTTGGGACTGAAGCTTTCTTT
CDR3: CASRSDKSQLGVGTEAFF

V: TRBV10-2
J: TRBJ2-2
D: .
size: .
DNA: TGCGCCAGCGCTGAAGAGAATCAGACCGGGGAGCTGTTTTTT
CDR3: CASAEENQTGELFF

V: TRBV4-1
J: TRBJ2-5
D: TRBD2
size: .
DNA: TGCGCCAGCAGCCAACTAGCGGGTAGCCGCCGGGACCAGTACTTC
CDR3: CASSQLAGSRRDQYF

V: TRBV11-2
J: TRBJ1-1
D: TRBD1
size: few
DNA: TGTGCCAGCAGCCACGGGACAGGCCGGAACACTGAAGCTTTCTTT
CDR3: CASSHGTGRNTEAFF

V: TRBV13
J: TRBJ2-2
D: TRBD2
size: .
DNA: TGTGCCAGCAGCGCAGCTAGCGGGGGGTCGAACACCGGGGAGCTGTTTTTT
CDR3: CASSAASGGSNTGELFF

V: TRBV2
J: TRBJ1-1
D: .
size: .
DNA: TGTGCCAGCAGTGAAAGATCGGTGAACACTGAAGCTTTCTTT
CDR3: CASSERSVNTEAFF

V: TRBV7-9
J: TRBJ1-2
D: .
size: few
DNA: TGTGCCAGCAGCTTAGGGACAAGTCATGGCTACACCTTC
CDR3: CASSLGTSHGYTF

V: TRBV4-1
J: TRBJ1-1
D: .
size: .
DNA: TGCGCCAGCAGCTACTACGAGGCACAGCCTGATCCTTTCTTT
CDR3: CASSYYEAQPDPFF

V: TRBV5-1
J: TRBJ2-1
D: .
size: .
DNA: TGCGCCAGCAGCCCGGACTTCCGAGTCGATGAGCAGTTCTTC
CDR3: CASSPDFRVDEQFF

V: TRBV4-1
J: TRBJ2-5
D: .
size: .
DNA: TGCGCCAGCAGCCGGGGACTTCAAGAGACCCAGTACTTC
CDR3: CASSRGLQETQYF

V: TRBV5-4
J: TRBJ1-3
D: .
size: .
DNA: TGTGCCAGCAGCTTGGTTGGCGAGTCCCAGCGGGGGGTTCCTGGAAACACCATATATTTT
CDR3: CASSLVGESQRGVPGNTIYF